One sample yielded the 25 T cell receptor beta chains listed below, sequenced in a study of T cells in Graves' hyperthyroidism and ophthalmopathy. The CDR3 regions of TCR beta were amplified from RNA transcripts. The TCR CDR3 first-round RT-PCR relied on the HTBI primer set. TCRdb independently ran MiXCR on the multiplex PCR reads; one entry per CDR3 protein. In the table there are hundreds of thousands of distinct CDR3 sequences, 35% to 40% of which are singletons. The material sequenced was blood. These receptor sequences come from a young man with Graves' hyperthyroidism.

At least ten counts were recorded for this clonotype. CDR3 sequence: CASSLTEGLTEAFF. Written as DNA, the CDR3 is TGTGCCAGCAGCTTAACAGAGGGACTCACTGAAGCTTTCTTT. This chain uses TRBV7-3 with TRBJ1-1, with a weak D call TRBD1 (5 bases). The germline V gene has CDR1 SGHTA and CDR2 FQGTGA. This CDR3 is built from 14 residues. The ends were cut back, 0 bases at V and 4 bases at J, with 9 bases in the middle.

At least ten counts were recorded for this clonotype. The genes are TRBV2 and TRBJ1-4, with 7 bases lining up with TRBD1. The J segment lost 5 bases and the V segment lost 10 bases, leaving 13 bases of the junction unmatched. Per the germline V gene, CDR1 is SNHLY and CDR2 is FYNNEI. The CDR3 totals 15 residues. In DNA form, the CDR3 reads TGTGCCACCGCCCGGACAGGTAGAAGCAATGAAAAACTGTTTTTT. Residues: CATARTGRSNEKLFF. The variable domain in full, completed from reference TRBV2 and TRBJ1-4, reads EPEVTQTPSHQVTQMGQEVILRCVPISNHLYFYWYRQILGQKVEFLVSFYNNEISEKSEIFDDQFSVERPDGSNFTLKIRSTKLEDSAMYFCATARTGRSNEKLFFGSGTQLSVL.

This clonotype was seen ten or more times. Here the CDR3 reads CASSYQGGGETQYF. CDR3 DNA: TGTGCCAGCAGCTATCAAGGGGGAGGAGAGACCCAGTACTTC. The V and J genes are TRBV7-9 and TRBJ2-5; D is perhaps TRBD1 or TRBD2 (6 bases each). From germline, CDR1 is SEHNR and CDR2 FQNEAQ (reference sequence). Trimming stripped 4 bases from V and 4 bases from J, with 13 bases between. This CDR3 is built from 14 residues.

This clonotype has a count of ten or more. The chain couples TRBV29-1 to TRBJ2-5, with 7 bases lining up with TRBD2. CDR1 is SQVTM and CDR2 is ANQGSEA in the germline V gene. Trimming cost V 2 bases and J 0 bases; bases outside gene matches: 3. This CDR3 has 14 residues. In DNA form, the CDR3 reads TGCAGCGTTGAACTAGCGGTCTACCAAGAGACCCAGTACTTC. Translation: CSVELAVYQETQYF.

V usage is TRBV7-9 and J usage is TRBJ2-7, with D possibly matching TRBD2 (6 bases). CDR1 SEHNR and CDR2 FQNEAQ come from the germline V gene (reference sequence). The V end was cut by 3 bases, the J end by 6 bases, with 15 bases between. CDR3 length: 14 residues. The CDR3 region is CASSLVGGSREQYF. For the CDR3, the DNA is TGTGCCAGCAGCTTGGTGGGGGGTAGCCGCGAGCAGTACTTC.

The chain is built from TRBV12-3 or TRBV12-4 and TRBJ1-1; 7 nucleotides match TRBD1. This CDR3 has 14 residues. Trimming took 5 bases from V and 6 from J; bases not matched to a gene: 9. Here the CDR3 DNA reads TGTGCCAGCAGTCCCCAAGGGGGCGGACCTGAAGCTTTCTTT. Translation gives CASSPQGGGPEAFF.

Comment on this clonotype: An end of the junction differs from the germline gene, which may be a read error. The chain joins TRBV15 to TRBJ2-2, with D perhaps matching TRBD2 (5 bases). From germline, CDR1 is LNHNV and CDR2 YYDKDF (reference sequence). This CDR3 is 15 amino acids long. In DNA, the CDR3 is TGTGCCACCCGCAGAGATTTGGAGGTGACCGGGGAGCTGTTTTTT. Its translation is CATRRDLEVTGELFF.

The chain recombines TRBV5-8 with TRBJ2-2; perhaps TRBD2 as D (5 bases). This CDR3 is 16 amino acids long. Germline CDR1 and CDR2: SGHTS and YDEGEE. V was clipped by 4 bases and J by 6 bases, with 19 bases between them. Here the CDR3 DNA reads TGTGCCAGCAGCCGAGGAGGACTCACGAGGGCCGGGGAGCTGTTTTTT. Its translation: CASSRGGLTRAGELFF. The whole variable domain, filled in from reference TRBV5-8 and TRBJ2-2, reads EAGVTQSPTHLIKTRGQQATLRCSPISGHTSVYWYQQALGLGLQFLLWYDEGEERNRGNFPPRFSGRQFPNYSSELNVNALELEDSALYLCASSRGGLTRAGELFFGEGSRLTVL.

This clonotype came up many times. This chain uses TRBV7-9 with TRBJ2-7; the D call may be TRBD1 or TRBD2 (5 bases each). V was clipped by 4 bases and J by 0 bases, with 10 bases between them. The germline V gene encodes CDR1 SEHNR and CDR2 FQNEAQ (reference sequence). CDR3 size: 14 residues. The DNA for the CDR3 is TGTGCCAGCAGCTCCCCAGGGAGCTCCTACGAGCAGTACTTC. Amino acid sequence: CASSSPGSSYEQYF.

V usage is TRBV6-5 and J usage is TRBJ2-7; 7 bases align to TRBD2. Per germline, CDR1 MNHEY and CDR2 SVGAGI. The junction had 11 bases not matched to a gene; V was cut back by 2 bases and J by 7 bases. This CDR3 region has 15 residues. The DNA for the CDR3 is TGTGCCAGCAGTTACGGTGGGGAGGGCCTGGGGGAGCAGTACTTC. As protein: CASSYGGEGLGEQYF.

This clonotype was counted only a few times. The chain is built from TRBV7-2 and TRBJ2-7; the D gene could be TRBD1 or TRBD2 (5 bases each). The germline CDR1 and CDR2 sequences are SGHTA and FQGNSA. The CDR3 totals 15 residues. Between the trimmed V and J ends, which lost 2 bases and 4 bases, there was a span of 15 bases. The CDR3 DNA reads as TGTGCCAGCAGCTTAAACGGGGCCCGTCTTTACGAGCAGTACTTC. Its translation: CASSLNGARLYEQYF.

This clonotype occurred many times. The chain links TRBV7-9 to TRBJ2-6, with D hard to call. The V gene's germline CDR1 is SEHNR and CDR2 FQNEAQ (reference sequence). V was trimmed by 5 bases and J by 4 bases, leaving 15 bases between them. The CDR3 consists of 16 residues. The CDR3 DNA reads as TGTGCCAGCAGCCCGAGACTTGGCTCAGGGGCCAACGTCCTGACTTTC. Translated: CASSPRLGSGANVLTF.

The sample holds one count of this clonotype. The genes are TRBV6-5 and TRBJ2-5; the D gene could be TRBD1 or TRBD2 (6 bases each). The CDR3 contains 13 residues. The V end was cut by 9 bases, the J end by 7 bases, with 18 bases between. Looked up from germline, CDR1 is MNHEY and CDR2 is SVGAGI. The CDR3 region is CASRGQGDGTQYF. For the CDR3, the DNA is TGTGCCAGTCGGGGGCAGGGTGACGGGACCCAGTACTTC.

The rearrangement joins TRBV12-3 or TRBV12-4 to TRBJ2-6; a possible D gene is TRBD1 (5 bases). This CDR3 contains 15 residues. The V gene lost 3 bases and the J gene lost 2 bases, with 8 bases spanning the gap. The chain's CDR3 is CASSFRVAGANVLTF. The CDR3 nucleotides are TGTGCCAGCAGTTTCAGGGTTGCTGGGGCCAACGTCCTGACTTTC.

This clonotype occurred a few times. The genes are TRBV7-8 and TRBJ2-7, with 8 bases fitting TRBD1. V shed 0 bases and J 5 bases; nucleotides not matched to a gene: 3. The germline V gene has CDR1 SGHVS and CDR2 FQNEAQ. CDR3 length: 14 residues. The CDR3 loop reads CASSLAWTGNEQYF. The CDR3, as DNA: TGTGCCAGCAGCTTAGCTTGGACAGGGAACGAGCAGTACTTC.

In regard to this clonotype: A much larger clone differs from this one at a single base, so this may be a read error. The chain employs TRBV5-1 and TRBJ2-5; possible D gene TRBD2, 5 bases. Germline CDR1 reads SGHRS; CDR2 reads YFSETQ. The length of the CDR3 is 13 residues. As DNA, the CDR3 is TGCGCCGGCAGCGGCCTACCTCAAGAGACCCAGTACTTC. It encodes CAGSGLPQETQYF.

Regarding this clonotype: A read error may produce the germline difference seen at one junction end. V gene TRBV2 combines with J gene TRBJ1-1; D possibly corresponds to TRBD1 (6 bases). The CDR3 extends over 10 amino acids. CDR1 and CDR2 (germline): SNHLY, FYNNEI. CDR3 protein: CASGGTEASF. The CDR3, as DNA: TGCGCCTCGGGGGGCACTGAAGCTTCCTTT.

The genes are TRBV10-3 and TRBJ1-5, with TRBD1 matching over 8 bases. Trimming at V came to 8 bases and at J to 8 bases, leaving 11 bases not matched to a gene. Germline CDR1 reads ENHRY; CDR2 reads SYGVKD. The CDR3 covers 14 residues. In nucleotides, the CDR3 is TGTGCCATCCGTTCCGGACAGGGCGCCGAGCCCCAGCATTTT. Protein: CAIRSGQGAEPQHF.

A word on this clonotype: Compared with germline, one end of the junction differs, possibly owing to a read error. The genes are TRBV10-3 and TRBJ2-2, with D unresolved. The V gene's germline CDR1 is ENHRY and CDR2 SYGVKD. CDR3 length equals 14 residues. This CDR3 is CATSEALGSGELFF. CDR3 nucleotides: TGTGCCACCAGTGAGGCCCTGGGTTCCGGGGAGCTGTTTTTT.

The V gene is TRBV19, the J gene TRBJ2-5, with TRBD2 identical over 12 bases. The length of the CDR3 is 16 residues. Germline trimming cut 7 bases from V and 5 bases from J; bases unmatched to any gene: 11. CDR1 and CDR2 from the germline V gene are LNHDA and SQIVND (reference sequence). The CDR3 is CASIASGGAVMETQYF. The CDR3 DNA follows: TGTGCCAGTATAGCTAGCGGGGGGGCGGTGATGGAGACCCAGTACTTC.

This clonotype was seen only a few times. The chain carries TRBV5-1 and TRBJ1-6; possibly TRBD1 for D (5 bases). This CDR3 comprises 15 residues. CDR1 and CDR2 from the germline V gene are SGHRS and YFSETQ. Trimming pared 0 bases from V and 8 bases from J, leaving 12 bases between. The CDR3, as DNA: TGCGCCAGCAGCTTGGCAGGGAGGGGTTATTCACCCCTCCACTTT. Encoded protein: CASSLAGRGYSPLHF.

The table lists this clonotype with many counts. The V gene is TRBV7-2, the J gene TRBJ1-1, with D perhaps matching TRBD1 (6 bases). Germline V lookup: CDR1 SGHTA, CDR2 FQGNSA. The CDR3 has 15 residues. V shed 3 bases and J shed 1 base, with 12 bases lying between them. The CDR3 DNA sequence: TGTGCCAGCAGCTTGACCGGGACAACGAACACTGAAGCTTTCTTT. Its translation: CASSLTGTTNTEAFF.

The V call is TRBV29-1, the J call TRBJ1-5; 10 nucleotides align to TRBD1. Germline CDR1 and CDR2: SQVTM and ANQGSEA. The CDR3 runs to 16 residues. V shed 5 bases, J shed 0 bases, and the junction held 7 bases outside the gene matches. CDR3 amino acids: CSVLAGTGDSNQPQHF. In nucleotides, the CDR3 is TGCAGCGTTTTAGCCGGGACAGGGGATAGCAATCAGCCCCAGCATTTT.

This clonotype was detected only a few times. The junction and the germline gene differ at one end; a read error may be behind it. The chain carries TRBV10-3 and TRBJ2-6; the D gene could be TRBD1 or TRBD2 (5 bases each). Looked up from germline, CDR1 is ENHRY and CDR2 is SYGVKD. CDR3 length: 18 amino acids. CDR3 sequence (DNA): TGTGCCAGCAGTTCCGGGACCTCCTCCCCAACTGGGGCCAACGTCCTGACTTTC. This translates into CASSSGTSSPTGANVLTF.

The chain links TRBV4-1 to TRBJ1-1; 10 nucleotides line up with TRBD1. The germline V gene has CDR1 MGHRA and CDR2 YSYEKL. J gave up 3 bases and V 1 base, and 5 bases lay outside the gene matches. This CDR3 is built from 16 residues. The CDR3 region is CASSQGSGQGHTEAFF. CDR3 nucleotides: TGCGCCAGCAGCCAAGGTTCGGGACAGGGGCACACTGAAGCTTTCTTT.